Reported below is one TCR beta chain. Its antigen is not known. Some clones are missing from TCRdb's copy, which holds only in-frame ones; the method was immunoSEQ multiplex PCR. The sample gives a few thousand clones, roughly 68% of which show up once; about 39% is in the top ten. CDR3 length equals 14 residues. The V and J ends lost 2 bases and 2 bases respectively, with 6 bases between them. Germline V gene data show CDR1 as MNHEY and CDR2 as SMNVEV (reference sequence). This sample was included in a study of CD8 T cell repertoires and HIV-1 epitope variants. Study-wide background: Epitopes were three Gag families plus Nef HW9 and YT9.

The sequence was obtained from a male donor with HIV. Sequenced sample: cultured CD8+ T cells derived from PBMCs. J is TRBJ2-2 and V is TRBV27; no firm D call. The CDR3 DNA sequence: TGTGCCAGCAGTTTAGAAGGCAACACCGGGGAGCTGTTTTTT. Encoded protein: CASSLEGNTGELFF.